The clone carrying this T cell receptor (beta chain) was observed at least ten times. An end of the junction differs from the germline gene, which may be a read error. The data stem from a study of T cells in Graves' hyperthyroidism and ophthalmopathy. Amplified regions were TCR beta CDR3 sequences from RNA transcripts. The HTBI primer set was used in a first-round RT-PCR of the TCR CDR3. Each CDR3 protein gets one entry after TCRdb re-called the multiplex PCR reads with MiXCR. The sample includes around 600,000 distinct CDR3 sequences, about 15% of them seen just once. On the basis of clinical symptoms, serum thyroxine and TRAb, thyroid ultrasound and orbital computed tomography, diagnoses were made. Germline loops: CDR1 SSHAT, CDR2 FNYEAQ (reference sequence). The CDR3 has 18 residues.

Sequencing input: blood. V gene TRBV7-7 combines with J gene TRBJ2-5; D remains ambiguous. The clonotype comes from a woman under 40 with Graves' hyperthyroidism. CDR3 sequence reads: CASSPTAKALGQQETQYF. In DNA form, the CDR3 reads TGTGCTAGCAGCCCTACGGCCAAAGCTTTAGGGCAGCAGGAGACCCAGTACTTC.